The TCR beta chain under discussion was sequenced for a study of T cells in Graves' hyperthyroidism and ophthalmopathy. What was amplified from RNA transcripts were TCR beta CDR3 regions. HTBI primers were used for first-round RT-PCR of the TCR CDR3. TCRdb re-called the multiplex PCR reads through MiXCR, storing one row per CDR3 protein. The table has 300,000 or so distinct CDR3 sequences, approximately 15% seen once. V shed 4 bases and J 6 bases; nucleotides not matched to a gene: 7. Germline V gene sequence: CDR1 KGHSY, CDR2 FQNENV. The CDR3 runs to 14 residues. Sequenced material: blood. This receptor was identified in a woman aged 60-75 years with Graves' ophthalmopathy. This rearrangement joins TRBV16 to TRBJ1-1; 8 bases match TRBD1. The DNA for the CDR3 is TGTGCCAGCAGCCTTGGACAGGGTAGGCCTGAAGCTTTCTTT. Translation gives CASSLGQGRPEAFF.